This entry features one T cell receptor beta chain sequence. This sample was taken from a study of blood T cell repertoires in COVID-19. Overall study: Sample material is recorded as cDNA or gDNA derived from T cells, B-cell-depleted T cells, or PBMCs.

Germline V lookup: CDR1 LGHDT, CDR2 YNNKEL (reference sequence). CDR3 length: 12 amino acids. V was pared by 2 bases and J by 6 bases, with 8 bases between. As originally analysed: By means of reference gene primer amplification, nucleated cell counts were estimated. Assay: immunoSEQ multiplex PCR; the TCRdb copy retains only in-frame clones and omits some. The V and J calls and the clone size are those of that table, but D and trimming were determined from the DNA. Of 130,000 to 150,000 clones listed, roughly 87% are singletons. The rearrangement links TRBV3-1 (or the pseudogene TRBV3-2) to TRBJ2-7; D is unresolved. The source material was peripheral blood. The sequence was obtained from a man between 65 and 85 years old with acute or convalescent COVID-19. In DNA form, the CDR3 reads TGTGCCAGCAGCCAATCCGAGAGCGAGCAGTACTTC. Protein: CASSQSESEQYF.